The 19 T cell receptor beta chains listed next were all sequenced from one sample in a study of early T cells in non-severe SARS-CoV-2 infection. TCRdb recomputed calls from the 5' RACE reads with MiXCR, one row per CDR3 protein. The table lists approximately 37,000 distinct CDR3 sequences, roughly 5.4% of them singletons. This specimen was whole blood, taken at baseline. These receptors came from an adult who was a healthcare worker with PCR-confirmed SARS-CoV-2 infection or an uninfected control (not recorded which).

This clonotype was counted only a few times. The chain links TRBV3-1 to TRBJ2-1; TRBD1 matches at 12 bases. Germline lookup yields CDR1 LGHDT and CDR2 YNNKEL (reference sequence). Trimming removed 2 bases from V and 4 bases from J; junction bases left unmatched: 12. The CDR3 contains 19 residues. The CDR3 bases are TGTGCCAGCAGCCAAAGGACTCCGGGACAGGGGGCGAATTACAATGAGCAGTTCTTC. Protein product: CASSQRTPGQGANYNEQFF.

This clonotype was counted only a few times. V is TRBV20-1 and J is TRBJ2-3, with a tentative D call TRBD2 (6 bases). CDR3 length equals 12 residues. Germline-derived CDR1 and CDR2 are DFQATT and SNEGSKA (reference sequence). The CDR3 bases are TGCAGCCGGGAGCTCGGCACAGATACGCAGTATTTT. This sequence encodes CSRELGTDTQYF.

This clonotype was observed a handful of times. The J gene is TRBJ2-7, the V gene TRBV20-1; TRBD1 agrees at 9 bases. Germline V gives CDR1 DFQATT, CDR2 SNEGSKA (reference sequence). The length of the CDR3 is 13 residues. Unmatched junction bases numbered 9, after V lost 5 bases and J lost 7 bases. The CDR3 is CSAEGQGGLEQYF. The DNA for the CDR3 is TGCAGTGCTGAGGGACAGGGTGGGTTGGAGCAGTACTTC.

The V gene is TRBV6-4, the J gene TRBJ2-3; possibly TRBD1 for D (6 bases). CDR3 length: 15 residues. Trimming removed 3 bases at V and 2 bases at J, with 12 bases between. CDR1 is MRHNA, CDR2 SNTAGT, per germline. As DNA, the CDR3 is TGTGCCAGCAGTGAAGGCAGGGGACACACAGATACGCAGTATTTT. Protein product: CASSEGRGHTDTQYF.

This sequence joins TRBV20-1 and TRBJ2-3; 12 bases fit TRBD2. Germline V gene data show CDR1 as DFQATT and CDR2 as SNEGSKA (reference sequence). Trimming cost V 1 base and J 5 bases; bases outside gene matches: 10. The CDR3 has 17 amino acids. DNA for the CDR3: TGCAGTGCTAGAGTCCGGAAGACGGGACTAGCGGGAGATACGCAGTATTTT. It translates to CSARVRKTGLAGDTQYF.

The chain uses TRBV18 and TRBJ1-2; weak D call: TRBD1 (6 bases). Deletions cut 6 bases from V and 8 bases from J, with 16 bases between. Germline V gene sequence: CDR1 KGHSH, CDR2 LQKENI. There are 13 residues in the CDR3. DNA for the CDR3: TGTGCCAGCTCTTCAGACAGGTTCAAAGGCTACACCTTC. It translates to CASSSDRFKGYTF.

The sample holds many counts of this clonotype. The V call is TRBV2, the J call TRBJ2-7, with D possibly TRBD2 on 5 matching bases. V dropped 7 bases and J dropped 5 bases, with 18 bases sitting between them. Per germline, CDR1 SNHLY and CDR2 FYNNEI. The CDR3 covers 14 residues. For the CDR3, the DNA is TGTGCCAGCACCTCGGACTTTGACCCCAACGAGCAGTACTTC. Translation gives CASTSDFDPNEQYF.

In its sample, this clonotype was seen a few times. The rearrangement uses TRBV6-5 and TRBJ2-2; TRBD1 aligns across 7 bases. Losses at the gene ends were 6 bases for V and 3 bases for J; bases not matched to a gene: 7. CDR1 and CDR2 (germline): MNHEY, SVGAGI. This CDR3 spans 15 amino acids. CDR3 region: CASRDRDRDTGELFF. The CDR3 DNA reads as TGTGCCAGCAGGGACCGGGACAGAGACACCGGGGAGCTGTTTTTT.

This clonotype showed up many times. The J gene is TRBJ2-5, the V gene TRBV29-1; D unresolved. The CDR3 has 15 residues. Germline assignment: CDR1 SQVTM and CDR2 ANQGSEA. The V gene lost 5 bases and the J gene lost 2 bases, with 18 bases spanning the gap. CDR3 sequence (DNA): TGCAGCGTTCTCCGCGGTCTTGGGGTACAAGAGACCCAGTACTTC. It specifies CSVLRGLGVQETQYF.

This clonotype was seen at least ten times. The chain combines TRBV12-3 or TRBV12-4 with TRBJ1-4; D is ambiguous. Trimming stripped 3 bases from V and 3 bases from J, with 17 bases between. This CDR3 has 17 residues. CDR3 sequence: CASSFLDSQDSNEKLFF. For the CDR3, the DNA is TGTGCCAGCAGTTTTCTAGACTCACAAGATTCTAATGAAAAACTGTTTTTT.

This clonotype was detected many times. This rearrangement joins TRBV24-1 to TRBJ1-2, with D maybe TRBD1 (5 bases). The V and J ends lost 4 bases and 8 bases respectively, with 10 bases between them. Germline V gene lookup returns CDR1 KGHDR and CDR2 SFDVKD. The CDR3 loop spans 12 amino acids. The CDR3 nucleotides read TGTGCCACCAGTGACCGCCCAGGGGGCTACACCTTC. As protein: CATSDRPGGYTF.

This clonotype was counted ten times or more. The J gene is TRBJ2-7, the V gene TRBV7-2, with D hard to call. Trimming removed 0 bases at V and 3 bases at J, with 6 bases between. The CDR3 has 13 amino acids. The germline CDR1 and CDR2 sequences are SGHTA and FQGNSA. CDR3 region: CASSLAWDYEQYV. The CDR3 DNA follows: TGTGCCAGCAGCTTAGCCTGGGACTACGAGCAGTACGTC.

Turning to this clonotype: The junction departs from the called germline gene at one end, perhaps through a read error. The genes are TRBV2 and TRBJ2-7, with a possible D match to TRBD2 (6 bases). CDR3 size: 11 residues. CDR1 is SNHLY, CDR2 FYNNEI, per germline. CDR3 sequence reads: CVSTRDYEQYF. CDR3 DNA: TGTGTCAGCACGCGGGATTACGAGCAGTACTTC.

This clonotype was recorded at least ten times. V and J are TRBV19 and TRBJ2-7, with D perhaps matching TRBD1 (6 bases). Trimming cost V 5 bases and J 7 bases, with 18 bases left between them. The CDR3 has 14 amino acids. The germline V gene encodes CDR1 LNHDA and CDR2 SQIVND (reference sequence). DNA of the CDR3: TGTGCCAGTAGTCAGGGGACAAATCCGGGGGAGCAGTACTTC. It encodes CASSQGTNPGEQYF.

The genes are TRBV12-3 or TRBV12-4 and TRBJ2-1, with TRBD1 identical over 8 bases. CDR3 length: 15 residues. The V gene end was trimmed by 6 bases and the J gene end by 7 bases; junction bases not matched to a gene: 11. CDR3 nucleotides: TGTGCCAGCAGCTACGGGACAGGTGATGGGAATGAGCAGTTCTTC. This translates into CASSYGTGDGNEQFF.

This clonotype occurred many times. This chain uses TRBV18 with TRBJ2-3; 7 bases are a match to TRBD1. V gave up 3 bases and J gave up 0 bases; unmatched junction bases: 6. Germline CDR1 KGHSH, CDR2 LQKENI. This CDR3 region has 16 residues. CDR3 coding DNA: TGTGCCAGCTCACCGTCGCTGGACAGGAGCACAGATACGCAGTATTTT. Its protein is CASSPSLDRSTDTQYF.

The chain couples TRBV30 to TRBJ1-1; no reliable D call. The CDR3 has 15 residues. Germline V gene lookup returns CDR1 GTSNPN and CDR2 SVGIG (reference sequence). The V gene lost 2 bases and the J gene lost 3 bases, with 16 bases spanning the gap. The CDR3 region is CAWSLFINPDTEAFF. CDR3 bases: TGTGCCTGGAGTCTTTTTATTAACCCGGACACTGAAGCTTTCTTT.

This clonotype was found many times. The chain couples TRBV30 to TRBJ2-5, with a tentative D call TRBD2 (5 bases). The CDR3 sequence is 14 residues long. CDR1 GTSNPN and CDR2 SVGIG come from the germline V gene (reference sequence). V gave up 0 bases and J gave up 4 bases, with 12 bases separating them. CDR3 DNA sequence: TGTGCCTGGAGTGTACGACTGGCGGGAGAGACCCAGTACTTC. This codes for CAWSVRLAGETQYF.

This clonotype was found many times. The rearrangement links TRBV11-2 to TRBJ2-3, with TRBD2 identical over 9 bases. Germline CDR1 SGHAT, CDR2 FQNNGV. This CDR3 region has 15 residues. The J segment lost 4 bases and the V segment lost 4 bases, leaving 6 bases of the junction unmatched. The CDR3 loop reads CASSSQGLAADTQYF. CDR3 DNA: TGTGCCAGCAGCTCCCAGGGACTAGCCGCAGATACGCAGTATTTT. The full variable domain, rest sourced from reference TRBV11-2 and TRBJ2-3, is EAGVAQSPRYKIIEKRQSVAFWCNPISGHATLYWYQQILGQGPKLLIQFQNNGVVDDSQLPKDRFSAERLKGVDSTLKIQPAKLEDSAVYLCASSSQGLAADTQYFGPGTRLTVL.